The sample holds a few counts of the clone carrying this T cell receptor (beta chain). Its target is not known. These data are taken from a study of T-cell reconstitution after alpha-beta-depleted transplantation in children. General study points: Approximately two months post-transplant, alpha-beta T cells reportedly originated from several hundred expanded graft clones. At day 60, the high TCRbeta diversity found in some patients originated from recipient T cells and thymic progenitors that had survived.

During its preparation, the TCRbeta library received unique molecular identifiers. TCRdb reprocessed the PCR reads with MiXCR, giving one entry per CDR3 protein. The sample carries roughly 790,000 distinct CDR3 sequences, roughly 15% recorded once. Germline lookup yields CDR1 SGHKS and CDR2 YYEKEE (reference sequence). This CDR3 is 16 amino acids long. Trimming removed 0 bases at V and 6 bases at J, with 13 bases between. The sequences come from PBMCs, mostly from graft donor cells, collected 360 days after TCRalphabeta/CD19-depleted stem cell transplant. The rearrangement joins TRBV5-5 to TRBJ1-6; D gene ambiguous. The TCR was taken from a male patient younger than 18 who had a stem cell transplant for acute lymphoblastic leukemia, so the T cells may come from the graft donor. The CDR3 protein is CASSLAWVTSNSPLHF. The CDR3 DNA is TGTGCCAGCAGCTTGGCTTGGGTCACCTCTAATTCACCCCTCCACTTT.